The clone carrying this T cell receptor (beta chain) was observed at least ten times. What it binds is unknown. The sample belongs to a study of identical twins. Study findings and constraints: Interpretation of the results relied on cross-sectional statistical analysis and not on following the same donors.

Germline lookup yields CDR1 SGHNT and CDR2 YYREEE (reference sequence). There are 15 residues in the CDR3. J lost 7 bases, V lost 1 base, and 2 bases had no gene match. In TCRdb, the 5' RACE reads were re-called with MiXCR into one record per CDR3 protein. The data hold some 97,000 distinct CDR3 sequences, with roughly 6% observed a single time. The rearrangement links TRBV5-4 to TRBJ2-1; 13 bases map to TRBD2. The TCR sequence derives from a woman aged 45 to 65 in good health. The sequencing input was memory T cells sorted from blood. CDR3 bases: TGTGCCAGCAGCTTGCAACTAGCGGGAGGGAATGAGCAGTTCTTC. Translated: CASSLQLAGGNEQFF. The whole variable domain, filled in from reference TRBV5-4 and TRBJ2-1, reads ETGVTQSPTHLIKTRGQQVTLRCSSQSGHNTVSWYQQALGQGPQFIFQYYREEENGRGNFPPRFSGLQFPNYSSELNVNALELDDSALYLCASSLQLAGGNEQFFGPGTRLTVL.